This T cell receptor beta chain was identified in a study of blood T cell repertoires in COVID-19. Study background: From the United States, Italy and Spain came samples of acute and convalescent COVID-19. From T cells, B-cell-depleted T cells, or PBMCs came the material, which was cDNA or gDNA.

The CDR3 has 15 residues. Trimming pared 2 bases from V and 3 bases from J, leaving 11 bases between. Germline values: CDR1 SGHVS, CDR2 FNYEAQ. Authors' data handling: Reference gene primer amplification gave estimated nucleated cell counts. Measured with immunoSEQ multiplex PCR; TCRdb has only the in-frame clones, and not every one. V and J calls and clone size come straight from that table; D and trimming were deduced from the DNA. The sample has around 26,000 clones, 65% to 90% seen once; the top ten hold about 1.8%. J is TRBJ1-5 and V is TRBV7-6, with D possibly TRBD1 on 6 matching bases. The sequenced sample consisted of peripheral blood. This TCR was sampled from a man at least 80 years old with active or convalescent COVID-19. CDR3 protein: CASSLRPGVNQPQHF. CDR3 bases: TGTGCCAGCAGCTTAAGGCCAGGGGTCAATCAGCCCCAGCATTTT. Looking up the rest from reference TRBV7-6 and TRBJ1-5 gives the full variable domain: GAGVSQSPRYKVTKRGQDVALRCDPISGHVSLYWYRQALGQGPEFLTYFNYEAQQDKSGLPNDRFSAERPEGSISTLTIQRTEQRDSAMYRCASSLRPGVNQPQHFGDGTRLSIL.